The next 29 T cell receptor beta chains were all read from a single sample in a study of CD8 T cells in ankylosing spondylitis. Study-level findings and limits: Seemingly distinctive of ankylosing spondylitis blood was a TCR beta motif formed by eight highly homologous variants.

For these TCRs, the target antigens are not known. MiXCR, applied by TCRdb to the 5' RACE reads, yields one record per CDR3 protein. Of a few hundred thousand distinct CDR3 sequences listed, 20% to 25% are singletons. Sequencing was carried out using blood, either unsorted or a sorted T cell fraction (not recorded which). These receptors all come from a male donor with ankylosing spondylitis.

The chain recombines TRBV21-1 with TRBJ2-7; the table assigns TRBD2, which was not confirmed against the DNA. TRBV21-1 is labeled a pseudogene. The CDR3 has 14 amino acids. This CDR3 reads CASTGTSDTYEQYF. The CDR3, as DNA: TGTGCCAGCACCGGGACTAGCGATACCTACGAGCAGTACTTC.

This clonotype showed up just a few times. The CDR3 DNA is TGCAGTGCTAGAGATCCACGAGGGAGTAATGAAAAACTGTTTTTT. Translating it yields CSARDPRGSNEKLFF. This sequence joins TRBV20-1 and TRBJ1-4; D ambiguous. V was cut by 0 bases and J by 4 bases, with 12 bases left in between. Germline V lookup: CDR1 DFQATT, CDR2 SNEGSKA (reference sequence). The CDR3 length is 15 residues.

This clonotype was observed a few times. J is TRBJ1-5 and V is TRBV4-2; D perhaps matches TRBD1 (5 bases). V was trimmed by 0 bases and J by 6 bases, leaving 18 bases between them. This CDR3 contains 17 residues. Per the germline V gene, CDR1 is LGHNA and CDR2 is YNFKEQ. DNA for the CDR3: TGTGCCAGCAGCCAAGATCAAAGGGCAGGCGGGGGTCAGCCCCAGCATTTT. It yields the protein CASSQDQRAGGGQPQHF.

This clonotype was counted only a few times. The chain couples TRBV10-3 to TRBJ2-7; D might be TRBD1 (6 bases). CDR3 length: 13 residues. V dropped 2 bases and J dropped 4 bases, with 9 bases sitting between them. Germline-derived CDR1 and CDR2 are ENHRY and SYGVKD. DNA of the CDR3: TGTGCCATCAGTGAGGAGGGGGTGTACGAGCAGTACTTC. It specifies CAISEEGVYEQYF.

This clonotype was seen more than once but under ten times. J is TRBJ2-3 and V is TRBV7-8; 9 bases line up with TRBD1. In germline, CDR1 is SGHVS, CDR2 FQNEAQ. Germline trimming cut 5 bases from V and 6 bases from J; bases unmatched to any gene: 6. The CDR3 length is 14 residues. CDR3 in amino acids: CASSPRQGGDTQYF. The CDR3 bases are TGTGCCAGCAGCCCCCGACAGGGGGGGGATACGCAGTATTTT.

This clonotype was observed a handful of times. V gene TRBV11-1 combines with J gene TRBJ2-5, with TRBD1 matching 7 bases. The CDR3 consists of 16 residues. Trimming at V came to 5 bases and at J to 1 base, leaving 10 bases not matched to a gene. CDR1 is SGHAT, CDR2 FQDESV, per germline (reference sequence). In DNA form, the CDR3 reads TGTGCCAGCAGCAAAACCCGGACAGGCCTCCAAGAGACCCAGTACTTC. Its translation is CASSKTRTGLQETQYF.

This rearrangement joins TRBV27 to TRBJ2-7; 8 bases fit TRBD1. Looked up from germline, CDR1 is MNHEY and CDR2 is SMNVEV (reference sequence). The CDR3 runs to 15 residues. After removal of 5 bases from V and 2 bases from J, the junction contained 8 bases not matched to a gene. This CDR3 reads CASSIDTDRAYEQYF. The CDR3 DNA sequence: TGTGCCAGCAGTATCGACACGGACAGGGCCTACGAGCAGTACTTC.

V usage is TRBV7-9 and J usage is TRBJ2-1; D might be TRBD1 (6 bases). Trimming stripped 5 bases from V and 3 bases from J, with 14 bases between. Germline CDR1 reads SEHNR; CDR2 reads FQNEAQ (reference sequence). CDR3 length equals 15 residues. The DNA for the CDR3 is TGTGCCAGCAGCCCCGGACAGAGTCACTACAATGAGCAGTTCTTC. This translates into CASSPGQSHYNEQFF.

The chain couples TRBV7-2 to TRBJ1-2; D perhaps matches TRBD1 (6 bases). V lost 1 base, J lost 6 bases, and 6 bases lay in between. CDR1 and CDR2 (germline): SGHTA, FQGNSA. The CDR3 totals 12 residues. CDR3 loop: CASSLDRDGYTF. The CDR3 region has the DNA TGTGCCAGCAGCTTAGACAGGGATGGCTACACCTTC.

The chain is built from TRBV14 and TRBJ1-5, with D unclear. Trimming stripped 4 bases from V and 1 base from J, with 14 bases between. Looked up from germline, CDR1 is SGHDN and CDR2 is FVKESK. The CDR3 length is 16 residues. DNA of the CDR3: TGTGCCAGCAGCCTTGAGGGTAGGATCAGCAATCAGCCCCAGCATTTT. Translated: CASSLEGRISNQPQHF.

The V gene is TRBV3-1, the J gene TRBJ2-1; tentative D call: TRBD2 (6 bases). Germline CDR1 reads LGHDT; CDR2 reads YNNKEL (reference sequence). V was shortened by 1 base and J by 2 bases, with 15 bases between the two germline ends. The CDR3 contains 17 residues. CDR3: CASSQGRRDPTYNEQFF. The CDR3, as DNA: TGTGCCAGCAGCCAAGGGAGGCGGGACCCCACCTACAATGAGCAGTTCTTC.

CDR3 DNA: TGCGCCAGCAGCCAAGACGCGGACGCGAACACCGGGGAGCTGTTTTTT. Its translation: CASSQDADANTGELFF. The chain joins TRBV4-3 to TRBJ2-2, with D uncertain. The CDR3 covers 16 residues. The germline V gene encodes CDR1 LGHNA and CDR2 YSLEER. Between the trimmed V and J ends, which lost 0 bases and 0 bases, there was a span of 8 bases.

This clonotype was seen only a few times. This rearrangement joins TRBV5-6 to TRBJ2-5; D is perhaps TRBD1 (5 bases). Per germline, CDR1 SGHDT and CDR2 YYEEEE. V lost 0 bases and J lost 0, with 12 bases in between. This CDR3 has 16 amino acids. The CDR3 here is CASSLGSRDYQETQYF. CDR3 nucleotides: TGTGCCAGCAGCTTGGGGAGCAGGGATTACCAAGAGACCCAGTACTTC.

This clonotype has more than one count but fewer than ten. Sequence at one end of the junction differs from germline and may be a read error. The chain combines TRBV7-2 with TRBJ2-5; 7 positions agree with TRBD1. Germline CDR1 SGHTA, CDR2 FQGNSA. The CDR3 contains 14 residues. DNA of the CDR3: TGTGCCAGCAGCCGAGGGGACAGAAAAGAGACCCGGTACTTC. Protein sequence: CASSRGDRKETRYF. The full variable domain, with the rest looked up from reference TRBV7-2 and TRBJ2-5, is GAGVSQSPSNKVTEKGKDVELRCDPISGHTALYWYRQSLGQGLEFLIYFQGNSAPDKSGLPSDRFSAERTGGSVSTLTIQRTQQEDSAVYLCASSRGDRKETRYFGPGTRLLVL.

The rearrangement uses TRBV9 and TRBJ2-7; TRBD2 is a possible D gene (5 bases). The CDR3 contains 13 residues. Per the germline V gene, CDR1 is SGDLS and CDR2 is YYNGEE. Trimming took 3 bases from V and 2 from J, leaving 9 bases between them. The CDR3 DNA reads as TGTGCCAGCAGCGCCGCCGGGACCTACGAGCAGTACTTC. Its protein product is CASSAAGTYEQYF.

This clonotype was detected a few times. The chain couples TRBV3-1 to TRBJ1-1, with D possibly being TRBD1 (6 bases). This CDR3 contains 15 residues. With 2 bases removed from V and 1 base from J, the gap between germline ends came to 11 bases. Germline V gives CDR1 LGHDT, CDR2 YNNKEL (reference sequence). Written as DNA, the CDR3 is TGTGCCAGCAGCCAACTAGGGACAAGGAACACTGAAGCTTTCTTT. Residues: CASSQLGTRNTEAFF.

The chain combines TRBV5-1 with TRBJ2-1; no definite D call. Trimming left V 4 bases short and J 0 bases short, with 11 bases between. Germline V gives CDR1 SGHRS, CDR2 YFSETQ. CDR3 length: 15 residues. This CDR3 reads CASSPPTLSYNEQFF. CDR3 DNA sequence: TGCGCCAGCAGCCCTCCGACCCTCTCCTACAATGAGCAGTTCTTC. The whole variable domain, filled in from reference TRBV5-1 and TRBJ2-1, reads KAGVTQTPRYLIKTRGQQVTLSCSPISGHRSVSWYQQTPGQGLQFLFEYFSETQRNKGNFPGRFSGRQFSNSRSEMNVSTLELGDSALYLCASSPPTLSYNEQFFGPGTRLTVL.

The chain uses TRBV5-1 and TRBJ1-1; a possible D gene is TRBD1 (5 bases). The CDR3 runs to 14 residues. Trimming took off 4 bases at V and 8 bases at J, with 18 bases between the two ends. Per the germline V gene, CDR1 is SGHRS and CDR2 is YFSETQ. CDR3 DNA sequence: TGCGCCAGCAGCAGGGCAGAACAGGTGGGGGAAGCTTTCTTT. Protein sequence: CASSRAEQVGEAFF.

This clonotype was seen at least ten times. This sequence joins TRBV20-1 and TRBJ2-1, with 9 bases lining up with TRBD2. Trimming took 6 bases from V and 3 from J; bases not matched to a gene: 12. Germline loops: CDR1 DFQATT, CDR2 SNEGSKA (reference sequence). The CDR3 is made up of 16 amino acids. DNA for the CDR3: TGCAGTGCCACACCGATTACTAGCGGGTTCTACAATGAGCAGTTCTTC. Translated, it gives CSATPITSGFYNEQFF.

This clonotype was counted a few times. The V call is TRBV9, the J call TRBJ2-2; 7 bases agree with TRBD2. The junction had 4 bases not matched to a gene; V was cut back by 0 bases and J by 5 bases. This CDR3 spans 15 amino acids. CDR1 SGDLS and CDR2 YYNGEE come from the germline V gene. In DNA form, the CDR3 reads TGTGCCAGCAGCGTAGCTAGCGGCAGAACCGGGGAGCTGTTTTTT. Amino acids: CASSVASGRTGELFF.

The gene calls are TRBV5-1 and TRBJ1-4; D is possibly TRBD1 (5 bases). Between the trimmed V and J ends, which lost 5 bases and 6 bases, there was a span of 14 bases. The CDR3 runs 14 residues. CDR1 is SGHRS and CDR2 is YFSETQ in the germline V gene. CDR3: CASSSRDGHEKLFF. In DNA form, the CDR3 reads TGCGCCAGCAGTTCCCGGGACGGCCATGAAAAACTGTTTTTT.

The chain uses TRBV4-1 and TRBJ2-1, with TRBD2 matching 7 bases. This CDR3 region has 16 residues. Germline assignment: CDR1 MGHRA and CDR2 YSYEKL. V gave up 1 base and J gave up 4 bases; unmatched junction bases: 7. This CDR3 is CASSQVATSNYNEQFF. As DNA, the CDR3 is TGCGCCAGCAGCCAAGTTGCGACTAGCAATTACAATGAGCAGTTCTTC.

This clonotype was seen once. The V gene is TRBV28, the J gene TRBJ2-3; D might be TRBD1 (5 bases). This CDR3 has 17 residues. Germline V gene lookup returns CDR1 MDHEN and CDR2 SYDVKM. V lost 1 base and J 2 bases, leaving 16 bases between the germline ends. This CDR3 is CASSLFGRARDTDTQYF. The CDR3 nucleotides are TGTGCCAGCAGTTTATTTGGCAGGGCCAGAGACACAGATACGCAGTATTTT.

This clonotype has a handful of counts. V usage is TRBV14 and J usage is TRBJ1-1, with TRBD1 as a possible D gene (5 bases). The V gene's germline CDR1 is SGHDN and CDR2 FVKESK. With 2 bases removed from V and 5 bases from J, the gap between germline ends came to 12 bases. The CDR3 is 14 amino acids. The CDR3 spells CASSQYQGSTEAFF. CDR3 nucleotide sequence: TGTGCCAGCAGCCAATATCAGGGTTCGACTGAAGCTTTCTTT.

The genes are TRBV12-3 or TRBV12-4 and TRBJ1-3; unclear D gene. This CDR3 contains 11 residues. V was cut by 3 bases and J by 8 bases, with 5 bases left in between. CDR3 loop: CASSFGDTIYF. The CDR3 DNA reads TGTGCCAGCAGTTTCGGGGACACCATATATTTT.

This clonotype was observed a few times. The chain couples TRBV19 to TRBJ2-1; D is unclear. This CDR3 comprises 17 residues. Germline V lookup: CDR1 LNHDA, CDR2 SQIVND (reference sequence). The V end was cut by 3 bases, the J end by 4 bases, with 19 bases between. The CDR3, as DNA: TGTGCCAGTAGTATCGGATCCGACGGATCCAAATACAATGAGCAGTTCTTC. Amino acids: CASSIGSDGSKYNEQFF.

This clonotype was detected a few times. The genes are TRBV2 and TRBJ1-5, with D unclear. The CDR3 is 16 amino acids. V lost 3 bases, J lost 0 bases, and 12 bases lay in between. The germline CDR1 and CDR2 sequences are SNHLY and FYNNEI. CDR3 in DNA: TGTGCCAGCAGTGAGAGAACACAATATAGCAATCAGCCCCAGCATTTT. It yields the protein CASSERTQYSNQPQHF.

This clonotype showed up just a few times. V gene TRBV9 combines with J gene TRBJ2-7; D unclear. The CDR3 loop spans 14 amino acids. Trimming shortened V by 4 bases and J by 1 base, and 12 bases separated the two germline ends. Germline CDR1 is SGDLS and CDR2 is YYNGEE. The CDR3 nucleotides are TGTGCCAGCAGCCCGGTGGCCGGATCCTACGAGCAGTACTTC. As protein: CASSPVAGSYEQYF.

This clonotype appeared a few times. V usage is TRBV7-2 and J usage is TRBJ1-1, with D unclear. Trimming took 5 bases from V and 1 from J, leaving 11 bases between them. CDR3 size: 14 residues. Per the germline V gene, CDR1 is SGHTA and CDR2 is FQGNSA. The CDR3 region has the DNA TGTGCCAGCAGCGTGGACTATTCGAACACTGAAGCTTTCTTT. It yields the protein CASSVDYSNTEAFF.